The clone carrying this T cell receptor (beta chain) was counted at least ten times. Antigen: not known. The V gene lost 7 bases and the J gene lost 7 bases, with 22 bases spanning the gap. The CDR3 is made up of 15 amino acids. The germline V gene has CDR1 LNHDA and CDR2 SQIVND (reference sequence). This sample was included in a study of T cell repertoires in cytomegalovirus infection. Study in general: The authors used CMV epitopes that were HLA-C-restricted (recently identified) and HLA-B-restricted (well studied). CMV infection and matching HLA type were both indicated by public TCR beta signatures.

Findings of the study overall: Dominant in the ex vivo response were TCR beta clonotypes restricted by HLA-C and specific for CMV. Summed frequency of public TCR beta families distinguished CMV carriers with the relevant HLA.

MiXCR, run by TCRdb on the reads, gives a single entry per CDR3 protein. This sample yields a few hundred thousand distinct CDR3 sequences, of which just under 25% are seen a single time; 13% belongs to the top ten. Sequencing was performed on cultured PBMCs, taken from culture after CMV antigen stimulation. The rearrangement joins TRBV19 to TRBJ1-2; D may be TRBD1 (6 bases). The source of this sequence is a human donor in good health (CMV status not recorded). Some clones in this sample may be carry-over from other donors' samples. CDR3 sequence reads: CASTTRGQGRSGYTF. The CDR3 coding sequence is TGTGCCAGTACCACCCGGGGGCAGGGTAGGAGTGGCTACACCTTC.